The 27 T cell receptor beta chains presented below share a single source sample, sequenced in a study of Ad26.COV2.S vaccination and SARS-CoV-2 variants (dated by TCRdb to the early 2020s). In the paper's terms, the treatment or condition label means: approximately 18 received Ad26.COV2.S at low or high dose, single or two shots; 5 received placebo; per-sample allocation not given. Repertoires of vaccine and placebo recipients were sequenced from samples taken on day 63 after the first injection. Libraries were constructed by the immunoSEQ multiplex PCR assay. TCRdb carries this immuneACCESS record with in-frame sequences only. Its versions omit some clonotypes, under half of them owing to an unresolved V gene in the studies checked, with the rest unexplained. The sample profile shows about half a million clones; roughly nine tenths of them were found once. The biggest ten clones account for 1.5% to 2% of the sample.

This sample comprised peripheral blood, obtained in a trial of Ad26.COV2.S vaccine versus placebo. These receptors came from a person aged 18 to 65 who received the Ad26.COV2.S COVID-19 vaccine or a placebo.

J is TRBJ1-4 and V is TRBV27; D ambiguous. Trimming removed 6 bases at V and 4 bases at J, with 9 bases between. There are 13 residues in the CDR3. CDR1 is MNHEY, CDR2 SMNVEV, per germline (reference sequence). In DNA form, the CDR3 reads TGTGCCAGCAGCCCCGGGAATAATGAAAAACTGTTTTTT. Its translation is CASSPGNNEKLFF.

This chain links TRBV5-8 with TRBJ2-3; D might be TRBD2 (6 bases). Looked up from germline, CDR1 is SGHTS and CDR2 is YDEGEE. The CDR3 consists of 16 residues. Trimming shortened V by 2 bases and J by 2 bases, and 15 bases separated the two germline ends. CDR3: CASSLPGTHYTDTQYF. The DNA of the CDR3 is TGTGCCAGCAGCTTACCCGGGACTCACTACACAGATACGCAGTATTTT.

The chain combines TRBV25-1 with TRBJ2-3; 11 positions match TRBD2. This CDR3 has 14 residues. With 3 bases clipped from V and 4 bases from J, the junction kept 0 bases outside the gene matches. In germline, CDR1 is MGHDK, CDR2 SYGVNS. Here the CDR3 reads CASSETSGADTQYF. The CDR3 nucleotides read TGTGCCAGCAGTGAGACTAGCGGGGCAGATACGCAGTATTTT.

The sample holds a few counts of this clone. V gene TRBV6-5 combines with J gene TRBJ2-7; D uncertain. V lost 2 bases and J lost 0, with 11 bases in between. CDR1 is MNHEY, CDR2 SVGAGI, per germline. CDR3 length equals 15 residues. The CDR3: CASSYGQASSYEQYF. CDR3 nucleotide sequence: TGTGCCAGCAGTTACGGGCAGGCTAGCTCCTACGAGCAGTACTTC.

The chain carries TRBV30 and TRBJ2-2; the D gene is possibly TRBD1 (7 bases). Trimming cost V 0 bases and J 0 bases, with 29 bases left between them. The CDR3 sequence is 22 residues long. Per germline, CDR1 GTSNPN and CDR2 SVGIG (reference sequence). DNA for the CDR3: TGTGCCTGGAGTGTTACTTCTGGCGGGGTCGGGCCCGGGACAGCGAACACCGGGGAGCTGTTTTTT. It is translated as CAWSVTSGGVGPGTANTGELFF.

For the CDR3, the DNA is TGCAGCGCCGGAGGGAACTATGGCTACACCTTC. Its protein product is CSAGGNYGYTF. This rearrangement joins TRBV29-1 to TRBJ1-2; no clear D. The V and J ends lost 7 bases and 2 bases respectively, with 8 bases between them. There are 11 residues in the CDR3. Per germline, CDR1 SQVTM and CDR2 ANQGSEA.

The chain joins TRBV7-9 to TRBJ1-1; D may be TRBD1 (5 bases). The ends were cut back, 3 bases at V and 1 base at J, with 15 bases in the middle. CDR1 and CDR2 from the germline V gene are SEHNR and FQNEAQ (reference sequence). CDR3 size: 16 residues. The CDR3 spells CASSFPGGGTNTEAFF. The CDR3 region has the DNA TGTGCCAGCAGCTTCCCCGGGGGGGGGACGAACACTGAAGCTTTCTTT.

This clone has a single count. The chain is built from TRBV5-6 and TRBJ2-5; 10 nucleotides match TRBD1. Germline assignment: CDR1 SGHDT and CDR2 YYEEEE. The CDR3 has 15 amino acids. V was pared by 4 bases and J by 2 bases, with 5 bases of the junction left unmatched. The CDR3 region has the DNA TGTGCCAGCAGCCCGGACAGGGGGTTACAAGAGACCCAGTACTTC. It codes for CASSPDRGLQETQYF.

The rearrangement uses TRBV5-1 and TRBJ2-2, with TRBD1 as a possible D gene (7 bases). The CDR3 has 18 amino acids. Trimming left V 3 bases short and J 0 bases short, with 18 bases between. Germline assignment: CDR1 SGHRS and CDR2 YFSETQ. CDR3 nucleotides: TGCGCCAGCAGCTCGGGACCGCAGGGGGGCGCGAACACCGGGGAGCTGTTTTTT. Translation: CASSSGPQGGANTGELFF.

This chain connects TRBV27 to TRBJ2-7, with D unresolved. The CDR3 extends over 14 amino acids. Per germline, CDR1 MNHEY and CDR2 SMNVEV (reference sequence). Trimming cost V 0 bases and J 0 bases, with 6 bases left between them. The CDR3 is CASSLSRNSYEQYF. The CDR3 coding sequence is TGTGCCAGCAGTTTATCGAGGAACTCCTACGAGCAGTACTTC.

CDR3 region: CASSPTPLADTDTQYF. CDR3 coding DNA: TGCGCCAGCAGCCCAACCCCCCTAGCGGACACAGATACGCAGTATTTT. J is TRBJ2-3 and V is TRBV4-1; TRBD2 aligns across 7 bases. The CDR3 runs 16 residues. Germline CDR1 is MGHRA and CDR2 is YSYEKL. The V and J ends lost 4 bases and 2 bases, in that order; junction bases with no gene match: 9.

The V call is TRBV11-1, the J call TRBJ1-2; a possible D gene is TRBD1 (6 bases). The CDR3 has 16 amino acids. V was clipped by 4 bases and J by 3 bases, with 18 bases between them. Germline CDR1 and CDR2: SGHAT and FQDESV (reference sequence). CDR3 sequence (DNA): TGTGCCAGCAGCTCCTCATTGGGGGGGCAGGACTATGGCTACACCTTC. Amino acids: CASSSSLGGQDYGYTF.

The chain is built from TRBV5-5 and TRBJ2-5; the D call may be TRBD1 or TRBD2 (6 bases each). This CDR3 comprises 15 residues. Germline CDR1 and CDR2: SGHKS and YYEKEE (reference sequence). Deletions cut 0 bases from V and 6 bases from J, with 15 bases between. Here the CDR3 DNA reads TGTGCCAGCAGCTTGGTGGTCAGTGGGGGGCAGACCCAGTACTTC. Amino acids: CASSLVVSGGQTQYF.

The chain joins TRBV7-9 to TRBJ1-1; TRBD1 matches at 8 bases. Trimming removed 2 bases from V and 1 base from J; junction bases left unmatched: 3. Germline V gene data show CDR1 as SEHNR and CDR2 as FQNEAQ (reference sequence). CDR3 length: 15 residues. CDR3 nucleotides: TGTGCCAGCAGCTTATCAGGGGGCCCGAACACTGAAGCTTTCTTT. It encodes CASSLSGGPNTEAFF.

This chain joins TRBV5-1 and TRBJ1-4; D remains unclear. CDR1 and CDR2 from the germline V gene are SGHRS and YFSETQ. The CDR3 is 17 residues long. Trimming took 1 base from V and 0 from J, leaving 13 bases between them. The CDR3 bases are TGCGCCAGCAGCTTGTTCGCAGGAGATCCAACTAATGAAAAACTGTTTTTT. It specifies CASSLFAGDPTNEKLFF. Combining the CDR3 with reference TRBV5-1 and TRBJ1-4 gives the whole variable domain KAGVTQTPRYLIKTRGQQVTLSCSPISGHRSVSWYQQTPGQGLQFLFEYFSETQRNKGNFPGRFSGRQFSNSRSEMNVSTLELGDSALYLCASSLFAGDPTNEKLFFGSGTQLSVL.

J is TRBJ2-2 and V is TRBV28; D is ambiguous. CDR1 and CDR2 (germline): MDHEN, SYDVKM. The V and J ends lost 6 bases and 5 bases respectively, with 4 bases between them. CDR3 size: 11 residues. The CDR3 protein is CASSGTGELFF. For the CDR3, the DNA is TGTGCCAGCAGCGGGACCGGGGAGCTGTTTTTT.

This chain connects TRBV7-9 to TRBJ2-7; possibly TRBD2 for D (5 bases). Per the germline V gene, CDR1 is SEHNR and CDR2 is FQNEAQ (reference sequence). With 3 bases removed from V and 0 bases from J, the gap between germline ends came to 12 bases. The CDR3 spans 15 residues. CDR3 in DNA: TGTGCCAGCAGCTTGTACGGGGATAGCTCCTACGAGCAGTACTTC. Encoded protein: CASSLYGDSSYEQYF.

The rearrangement links TRBV7-9 to TRBJ2-7, with D hard to call. CDR3 size: 13 residues. Germline CDR1 SEHNR, CDR2 FQNEAQ (reference sequence). Trimming pared 0 bases from V and 3 bases from J, leaving 6 bases between. The CDR3, as DNA: TGTGCCAGCAGCTTAGCTAGCTACTACGAGCAGTACTTC. It specifies CASSLASYYEQYF.

The rearrangement uses TRBV6-6 and TRBJ1-2; the D is unclear. The CDR3 totals 15 residues. CDR1 is MNHNY, CDR2 SVGAGI, per germline (reference sequence). V was trimmed by 10 bases and J by 8 bases, leaving 26 bases between them. The CDR3, as DNA: TGTGCCACCTGTGAGAGGTCTGGGGTTTTTGGGGGCTACACCTTC. It yields the protein CATCERSGVFGGYTF.

The chain joins TRBV4-1 to TRBJ2-3; D gene ambiguous. The CDR3 is 12 amino acids. Trimming took off 5 bases at V and 8 bases at J, with 11 bases between the two ends. Germline V gene lookup returns CDR1 MGHRA and CDR2 YSYEKL. CDR3 sequence (DNA): TGCGCCAGCAGCAAACCCCTGGGTACGCAGTATTTT. As protein: CASSKPLGTQYF.

The table lists this clone with a few counts. The V call is TRBV6-5, the J call TRBJ1-1; D is unclear. Trimming removed 0 bases from V and 11 bases from J, with 16 bases in between. The CDR3 contains 14 residues. CDR1 and CDR2 (germline): MNHEY, SVGAGI. CDR3 nucleotides: TGTGCCAGCAGTTACTCGAGACATCCGGGGTGGGCTTTCTTT. Its protein product is CASSYSRHPGWAFF.

V is TRBV19 and J is TRBJ2-3; possible D gene TRBD1, 7 bases. The length of the CDR3 is 13 residues. Trimming pared 3 bases from V and 5 bases from J, leaving 9 bases between. From germline, CDR1 is LNHDA and CDR2 SQIVND (reference sequence). Here the CDR3 reads CASSIQGGDTQYF. CDR3 in DNA: TGTGCCAGTAGTATCCAGGGGGGAGATACGCAGTATTTT. Complete variable domain (other parts from reference TRBV19 and TRBJ2-3): DGGITQSPKYLFRKEGQNVTLSCEQNLNHDAMYWYRQDPGQGLRLIYYSQIVNDFQKGDIAEGYSVSREKKESFPLTVTSAQKNPTAFYLCASSIQGGDTQYFGPGTRLTVL.

The chain carries TRBV5-1 and TRBJ2-3, with 8 bases aligning to TRBD2. Per the germline V gene, CDR1 is SGHRS and CDR2 is YFSETQ. The CDR3 runs to 15 residues. With 2 bases clipped from V and 2 bases from J, the junction kept 4 bases outside the gene matches. The CDR3 DNA follows: TGCGCCAGCAGCTTTGCGGGAGGACACACAGATACGCAGTATTTT. Its protein is CASSFAGGHTDTQYF.

The chain is built from TRBV14 and TRBJ1-1, with D perhaps TRBD1 (5 bases). Trimming left V 0 bases short and J 6 bases short, with 8 bases between. Germline lookup yields CDR1 SGHDN and CDR2 FVKESK. This CDR3 has 13 residues. Written as DNA, the CDR3 is TGTGCCAGCAGCCAAGACAGGGTCCCTGAAGCTTTCTTT. Translated, it gives CASSQDRVPEAFF.

This rearrangement joins TRBV7-8 to TRBJ2-1; D is ambiguous. Germline V gene sequence: CDR1 SGHVS, CDR2 FQNEAQ. The V end was cut by 5 bases, the J end by 3 bases, with 11 bases between. The CDR3 sequence is 14 residues long. CDR3 nucleotide sequence: TGTGCCAGCAGCCCTGCGACACTCTACAATGAGCAGTTCTTC. Amino acids: CASSPATLYNEQFF.

This clone was counted a single time. The junction shows a germline mismatch at one end, possibly a read error. The chain joins TRBV7-7 to TRBJ2-1, with D hard to call. Per the germline V gene, CDR1 is SSHAT and CDR2 is FNYEAQ (reference sequence). The CDR3 loop spans 15 amino acids. The CDR3 sequence is CASSSRAVSEGEQFF. CDR3 DNA sequence: TGTGCTAGCAGCTCACGGGCCGTAAGCGAAGGCGAGCAGTTCTTC.

The rearrangement uses TRBV3-1 (or the pseudogene TRBV3-2) and TRBJ2-3; 12 bases are a match to TRBD2. This CDR3 spans 17 amino acids. V lost 1 base, J lost 1 base, and 3 bases stayed unmatched. Germline V lookup: CDR1 LGHDT, CDR2 YNNKEL (reference sequence). CDR3 in DNA: TGTGCCAGCAGCCAAGGTCCTAGCGGGGGGGGCACAGATACGCAGTATTTT. Protein: CASSQGPSGGGTDTQYF.